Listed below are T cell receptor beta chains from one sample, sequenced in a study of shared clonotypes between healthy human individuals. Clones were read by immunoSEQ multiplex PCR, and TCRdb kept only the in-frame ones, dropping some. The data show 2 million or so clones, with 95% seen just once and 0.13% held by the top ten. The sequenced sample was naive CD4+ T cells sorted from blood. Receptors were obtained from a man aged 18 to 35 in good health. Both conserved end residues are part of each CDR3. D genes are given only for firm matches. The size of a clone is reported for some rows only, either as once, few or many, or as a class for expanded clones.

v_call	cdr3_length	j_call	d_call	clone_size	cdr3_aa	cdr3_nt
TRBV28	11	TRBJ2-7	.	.	CASSWGAEQYF	TGTGCCAGCAGTTGGGGGGCCGAGCAGTACTTC
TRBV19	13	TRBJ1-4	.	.	CASNEQGREKLFF	TGTGCCAGTAATGAACAGGGCCGGGAAAAACTGTTTTTT
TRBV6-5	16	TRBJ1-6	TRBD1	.	CASSYVGGTYNSPLHF	TGTGCCAGCAGTTACGTAGGGGGCACCTATAATTCACCCCTCCACTTT
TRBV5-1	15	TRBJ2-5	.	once	CASSDGQSKQETQYF	TGCGCCAGCAGCGATGGACAGTCAAAACAAGAGACCCAGTACTTC
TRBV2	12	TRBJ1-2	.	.	CASTTRLGGYTF	TGTGCCAGCACCACTCGGCTTGGAGGCTACACCTTC
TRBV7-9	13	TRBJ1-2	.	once	CASSFPGNYGYTF	TGTGCCAGCAGCTTTCCGGGGAACTATGGCTACACCTTC
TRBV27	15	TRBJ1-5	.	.	CASSLAGPTNQPQHF	TGTGCCAGCAGTTTAGCAGGGCCCACCAATCAGCCCCAGCATTTT
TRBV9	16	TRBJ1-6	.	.	CASSVGAGTYNSPLHF	TGTGCCAGCAGCGTAGGCGCAGGGACCTATAATTCACCCCTCCACTTT
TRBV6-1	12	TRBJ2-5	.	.	CASSEMGETQYF	TGTGCCAGCAGTGAAATGGGAGAGACCCAGTACTTC
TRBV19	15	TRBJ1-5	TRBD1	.	CASSRRQGENQPQHF	TGTGCCAGTAGTCGACGACAGGGAGAGAATCAGCCCCAGCATTTT
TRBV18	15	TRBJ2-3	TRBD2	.	CASSPWLAGTDTQYF	TGTGCCAGCTCACCATGGCTAGCGGGCACAGATACGCAGTATTTT
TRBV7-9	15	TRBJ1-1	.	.	CASSLLLTSNTEAFF	TGTGCCAGCAGCTTACTCCTCACATCGAACACTGAAGCTTTCTTT
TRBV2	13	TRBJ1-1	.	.	CASSGDMNTEAFF	TGTGCCAGCAGTGGCGATATGAACACTGAAGCTTTCTTT
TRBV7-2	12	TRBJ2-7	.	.	CASNQGRYEQYF	TGTGCCAGCAACCAGGGGCGGTACGAGCAGTACTTC
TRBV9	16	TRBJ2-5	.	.	CASSVGEGIFQETQYF	TGTGCCAGCAGCGTAGGGGAAGGGATTTTCCAAGAGACCCAGTACTTC
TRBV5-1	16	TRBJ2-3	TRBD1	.	CASSYFRDRSTDTQYF	TGCGCCAGCAGCTATTTCCGGGACAGGAGCACAGATACGCAGTATTTT
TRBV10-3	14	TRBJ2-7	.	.	CAISEAATSYEQYF	TGTGCCATCAGTGAGGCCGCGACCTCCTACGAGCAGTACTTC
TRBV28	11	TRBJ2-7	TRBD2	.	CASAGVTFQHF	TGTGCCAGCGCGGGAGTTACCTTTCAGCACTTC
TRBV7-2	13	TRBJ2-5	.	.	CASSVADLGTQYF	TGTGCCAGCAGCGTAGCGGACCTTGGGACCCAGTACTTC
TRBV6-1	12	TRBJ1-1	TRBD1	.	CASSFSGTGAFF	TGTGCCAGCAGTTTTTCCGGGACAGGAGCTTTCTTT
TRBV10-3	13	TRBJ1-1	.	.	CAISGRGNTEAFF	TGTGCCATCAGCGGCAGGGGGAACACTGAAGCTTTCTTT
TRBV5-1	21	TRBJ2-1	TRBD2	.	CASRAIPGLAGLQSSYNEQFF	TGCGCCAGCAGAGCCATTCCGGGACTAGCGGGGCTACAGAGCTCCTACAATGAGCAGTTCTTC
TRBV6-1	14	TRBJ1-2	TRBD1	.	CASSRTGGDYGYTF	TGTGCCAGCAGTCGGACAGGGGGCGACTATGGCTACACCTTC
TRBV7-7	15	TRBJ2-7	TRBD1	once	CASSQGQGAYYEQYF	TGTGCTAGCAGCCAAGGACAGGGGGCGTACTACGAGCAGTACTTC
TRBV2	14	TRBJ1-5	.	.	CASSGTLEGQPQHF	TGTGCCAGCAGTGGCACCCTGGAGGGGCAGCCCCAGCATTTT
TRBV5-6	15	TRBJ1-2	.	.	CASSLALGGNYGYTF	TGTGCCAGCAGCTTGGCCCTGGGCGGCAACTATGGCTACACCTTC
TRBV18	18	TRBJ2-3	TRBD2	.	CASSLLAGAAGSTDTQYF	TGTGCCAGCTCCCTACTAGCGGGGGCCGCCGGGAGCACAGATACGCAGTATTTT
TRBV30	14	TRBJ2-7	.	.	CAWSVLKTSYEQYF	TGTGCCTGGAGTGTACTAAAGACCTCCTACGAGCAGTACTTC
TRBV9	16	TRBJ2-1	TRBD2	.	CASSATTSGVDNEQFF	TGTGCCAGCAGCGCTACCACTAGCGGGGTAGACAATGAGCAGTTCTTC
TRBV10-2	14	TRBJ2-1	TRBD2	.	CASKGTSGYNEQFF	TGCGCCAGCAAAGGGACTAGCGGGTACAATGAGCAGTTCTTC
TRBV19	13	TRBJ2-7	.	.	CASSFGTSYEQYF	TGTGCCAGTAGTTTTGGCACCTCCTACGAGCAGTACTTC
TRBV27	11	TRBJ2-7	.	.	CASRNMGGEYF	TGTGCCAGCAGAAATATGGGGGGTGAGTACTTC
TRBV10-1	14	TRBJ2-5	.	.	CASSVGGPGETQYF	TGCGCCAGCAGTGTCGGGGGGCCGGGGGAGACCCAGTACTTC
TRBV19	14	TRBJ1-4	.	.	CASSFLQSNEKLFF	TGTGCCAGTAGTTTTCTACAGTCGAATGAAAAACTGTTTTTT
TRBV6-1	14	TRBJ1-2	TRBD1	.	CASSDGTGVDGYTF	TGTGCCAGCAGCGACGGGACAGGGGTAGATGGCTACACCTTC
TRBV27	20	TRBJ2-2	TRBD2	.	CASSLVSALAGVFNPGELFF	TGTGCCAGCAGTTTAGTCTCTGCACTAGCGGGAGTTTTTAACCCCGGGGAGCTGTTTTTT
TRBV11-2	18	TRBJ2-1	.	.	CASSLDRRRSSSYNEQFF	TGTGCCAGCAGCTTAGATCGGAGGAGGTCGTCCTCCTACAATGAGCAGTTCTTC
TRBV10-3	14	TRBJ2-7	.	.	CAISGPMSSYEQYF	TGTGCCATCAGTGGACCCATGAGCTCCTACGAGCAGTACTTC
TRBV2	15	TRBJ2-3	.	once	CASSVSPPSVGTQYF	TGTGCCAGCAGTGTCTCTCCCCCTAGCGTAGGCACGCAGTATTTT
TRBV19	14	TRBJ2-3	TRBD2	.	CASSLAGYTDTQYF	TGTGCCAGTAGTTTAGCGGGATACACAGATACGCAGTATTTT
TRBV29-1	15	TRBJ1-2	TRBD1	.	CSVVQQGAKNYGYTF	TGCAGCGTTGTTCAACAGGGGGCGAAGAACTATGGCTACACCTTC
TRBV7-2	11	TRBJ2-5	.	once	CASLFGETQYF	TGTGCCAGCCTTTTTGGGGAGACCCAGTACTTC
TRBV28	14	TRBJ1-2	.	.	CASSLLKGGYGYTF	TGTGCCAGCAGTTTATTGAAAGGGGGCTATGGCTACACCTTC
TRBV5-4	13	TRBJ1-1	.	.	CASSLAQATEAFF	TGTGCCAGCAGCTTGGCCCAGGCCACTGAAGCTTTCTTT
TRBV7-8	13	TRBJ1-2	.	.	CASSLATDYGYTF	TGTGCCAGCAGCTTAGCGACAGACTATGGCTACACCTTC
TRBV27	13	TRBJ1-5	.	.	CASSSRVAQPQHF	TGTGCCAGCAGTTCCAGGGTGGCTCAGCCCCAGCATTTT
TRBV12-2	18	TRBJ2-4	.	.	CASRLVGGPQDTENIQYF	TGTGCAAGTCGCTTAGTCGGGGGCCCACAAGATACTGAAAACATTCAGTACTTC
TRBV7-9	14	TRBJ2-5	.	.	CASSFSNLQETQYF	TGTGCCAGCAGCTTTAGTAACCTACAAGAGACCCAGTACTTC
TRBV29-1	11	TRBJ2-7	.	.	CSVGERDEQYF	TGCAGCGTTGGGGAGAGGGACGAGCAGTACTTC
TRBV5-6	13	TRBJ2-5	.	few	CASTQGIQETQYF	TGTGCCAGCACCCAGGGTATCCAAGAGACCCAGTACTTC
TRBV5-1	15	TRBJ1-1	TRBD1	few	CASRIRQGADTEAFF	TGCGCCAGCAGAATTAGACAGGGGGCGGACACTGAAGCTTTCTTT
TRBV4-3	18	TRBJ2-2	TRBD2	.	CASSRGLAGGGKTGELFF	TGCGCCAGCAGCCGGGGACTAGCGGGAGGAGGGAAGACCGGGGAGCTGTTTTTT
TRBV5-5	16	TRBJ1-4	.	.	CASSLYTGSTNEKLFF	TGTGCCAGCAGCTTGTACACAGGGTCAACTAATGAAAAACTGTTTTTT
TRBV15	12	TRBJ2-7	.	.	CATSRDWSEQYF	TGTGCCACCAGCAGAGATTGGTCTGAGCAGTACTTC
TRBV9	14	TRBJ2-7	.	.	CASSVDDRSYEQYF	TGTGCCAGCAGCGTAGACGACCGCTCCTACGAGCAGTACTTC